This TCR beta chain was retrieved from a study of shared clonotypes between healthy human individuals. Sequencing was performed with immunoSEQ multiplex PCR; in TCRdb, only in-frame clones are kept and a portion is missing. In the table there are hundreds of thousands of clones, under 80% of which are singletons. The germline CDR1 and CDR2 sequences are SGHDT and YYEEEE. Trimming shortened V by 0 bases and J by 6 bases, and 13 bases separated the two germline ends. This CDR3 region has 14 residues. The genes are TRBV5-6 and TRBJ2-7, with D unclear. The TCR was taken from a woman aged 30 to 39 in good health. Source material: memory CD4+ T cells sorted from blood. The sample's subset: CD45RA-negative fraction. Written as DNA, the CDR3 is TGTGCCAGCAGCTTGGTCGGTAGATTTTCCGAGCAGTACTTC. Its protein product is CASSLVGRFSEQYF.